The 2 T cell receptor beta chains below were found in one sample sequenced in a study of cytomegalovirus exposure and HLA in healthy donors. 13 Jbeta primers and 60 Vbeta primers were used for the PCR. The data were produced by immunoSEQ multiplex PCR, yet TCRdb's version contains in-frame clones alone and is incomplete. Of about 93,000 clones listed, around 78% are singletons. The sequencing sample was made of PBMCs. The receptor source for this set is a young man in good health and CMV-seronegative.

This clone has just a few counts. The chain combines TRBV12-2 with TRBJ1-1; the DNA was not used to check the table's D call, TRBD1. TRBV12-2 is termed a pseudogene. This CDR3 has 10 amino acids. The chain's CDR3 is CASLNRVRFF. The CDR3 coding sequence is TGTGCAAGTCTCAACAGGGTTCGTTTCTTT.

This clone was found a few times. This chain links TRBV27 with TRBJ1-2; D ambiguous. Trimming removed 2 bases from V and 5 bases from J, with 12 bases in between. CDR1 and CDR2 (germline): MNHEY, SMNVEV (reference sequence). This CDR3 comprises 14 residues. This chain's CDR3 is CASSLKPNRYGYTF. CDR3 DNA sequence: TGTGCCAGCAGTTTAAAACCCAACAGATATGGCTACACCTTC.